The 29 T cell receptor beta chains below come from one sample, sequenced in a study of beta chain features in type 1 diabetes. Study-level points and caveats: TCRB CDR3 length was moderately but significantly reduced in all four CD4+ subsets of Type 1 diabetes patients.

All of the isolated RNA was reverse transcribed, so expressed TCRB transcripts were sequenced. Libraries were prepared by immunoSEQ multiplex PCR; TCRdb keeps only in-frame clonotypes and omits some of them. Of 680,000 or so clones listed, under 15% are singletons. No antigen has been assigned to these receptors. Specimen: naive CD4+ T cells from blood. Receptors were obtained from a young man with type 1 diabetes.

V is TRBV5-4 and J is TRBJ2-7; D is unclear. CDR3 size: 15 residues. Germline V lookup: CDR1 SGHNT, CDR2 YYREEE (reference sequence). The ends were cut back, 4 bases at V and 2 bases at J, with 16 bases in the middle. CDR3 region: CASSKSASGTYEQYF. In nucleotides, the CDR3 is TGTGCCAGCAGCAAATCAGCGTCCGGCACCTACGAGCAGTACTTC. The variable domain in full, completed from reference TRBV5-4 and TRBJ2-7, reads ETGVTQSPTHLIKTRGQQVTLRCSSQSGHNTVSWYQQALGQGPQFIFQYYREEENGRGNFPPRFSGLQFPNYSSELNVNALELDDSALYLCASSKSASGTYEQYFGPGTRLTVT.

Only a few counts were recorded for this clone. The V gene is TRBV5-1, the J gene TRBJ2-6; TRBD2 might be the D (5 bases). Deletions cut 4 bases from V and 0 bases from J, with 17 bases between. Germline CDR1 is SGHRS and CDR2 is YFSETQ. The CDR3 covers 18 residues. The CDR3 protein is CASSDVEVSSSGANVLTF. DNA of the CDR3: TGCGCCAGCAGCGACGTGGAGGTTTCGAGCTCTGGGGCCAACGTCCTGACTTTC.

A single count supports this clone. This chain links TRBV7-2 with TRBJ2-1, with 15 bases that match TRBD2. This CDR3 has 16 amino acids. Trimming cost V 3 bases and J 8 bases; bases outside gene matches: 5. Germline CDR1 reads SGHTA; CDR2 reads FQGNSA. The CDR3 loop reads CASSFGLAGGQDEQFF. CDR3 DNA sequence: TGTGCCAGCAGCTTCGGACTAGCGGGGGGGCAAGATGAGCAGTTCTTC. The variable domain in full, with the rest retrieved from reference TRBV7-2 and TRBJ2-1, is GAGVSQSPSNKVTEKGKDVELRCDPISGHTALYWYRQSLGQGLEFLIYFQGNSAPDKSGLPSDRFSAERTGGSVSTLTIQRTQQEDSAVYLCASSFGLAGGQDEQFFGPGTRLTVL.

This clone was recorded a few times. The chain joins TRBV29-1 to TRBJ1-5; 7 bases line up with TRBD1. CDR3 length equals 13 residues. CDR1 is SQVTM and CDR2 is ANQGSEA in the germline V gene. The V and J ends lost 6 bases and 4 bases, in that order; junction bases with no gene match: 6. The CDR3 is CSVTTGRNQPQHF. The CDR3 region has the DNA TGCAGCGTGACGACAGGGCGTAATCAGCCCCAGCATTTT.

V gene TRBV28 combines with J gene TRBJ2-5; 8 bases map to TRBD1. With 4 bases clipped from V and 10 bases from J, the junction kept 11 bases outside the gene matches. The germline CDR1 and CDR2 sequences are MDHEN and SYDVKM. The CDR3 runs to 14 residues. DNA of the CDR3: TGTGCCAGCAGTTCGGGACAGGCGGCTTATCGCCAGTACTTC. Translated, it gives CASSSGQAAYRQYF.

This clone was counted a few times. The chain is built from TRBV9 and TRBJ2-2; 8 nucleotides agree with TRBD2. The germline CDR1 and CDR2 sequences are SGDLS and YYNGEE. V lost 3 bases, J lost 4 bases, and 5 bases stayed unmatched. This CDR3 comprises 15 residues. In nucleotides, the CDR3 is TGTGCCAGCAGCGGAAATAGCGGGGCCACCGGGGAGCTGTTTTTT. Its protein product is CASSGNSGATGELFF.

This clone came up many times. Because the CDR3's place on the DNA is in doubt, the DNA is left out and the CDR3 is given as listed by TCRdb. The CDR3: CASSRLPNRWWGSGANVLTF. The V gene is TRBV21-1, the J gene TRBJ2-6; the table's TRBD1 call for D was not verified on the DNA. TRBV21-1 is a documented pseudogene. The length of the CDR3 is 20 amino acids, counting both ends.

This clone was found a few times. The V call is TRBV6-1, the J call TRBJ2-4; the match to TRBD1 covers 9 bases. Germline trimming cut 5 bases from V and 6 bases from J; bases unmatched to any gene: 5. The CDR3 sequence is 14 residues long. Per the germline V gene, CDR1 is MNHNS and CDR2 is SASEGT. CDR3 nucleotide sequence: TGTGCCAGCAGTACCCCGGGACAGGGAAACATTCAGTACTTC. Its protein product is CASSTPGQGNIQYF.

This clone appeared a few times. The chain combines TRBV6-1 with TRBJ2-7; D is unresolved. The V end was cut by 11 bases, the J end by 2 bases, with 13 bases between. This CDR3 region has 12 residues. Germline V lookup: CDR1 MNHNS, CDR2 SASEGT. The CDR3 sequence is CAGSEPPYEQYF. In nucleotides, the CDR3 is TGTGCCGGATCCGAGCCTCCCTACGAGCAGTACTTC.

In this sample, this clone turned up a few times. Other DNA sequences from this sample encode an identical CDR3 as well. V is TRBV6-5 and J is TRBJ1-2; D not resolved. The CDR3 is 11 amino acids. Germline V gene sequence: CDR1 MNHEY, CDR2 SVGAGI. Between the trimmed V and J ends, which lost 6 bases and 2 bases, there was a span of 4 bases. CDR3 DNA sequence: TGTGCCAGCAGACAGAACTATGGCTACACCTTC. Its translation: CASRQNYGYTF.

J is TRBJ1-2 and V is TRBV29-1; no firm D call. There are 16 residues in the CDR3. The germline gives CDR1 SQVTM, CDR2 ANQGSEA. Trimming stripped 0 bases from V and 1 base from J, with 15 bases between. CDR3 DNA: TGCAGCGTTGAAGATCGGAGAACGGCCGGTAACTATGGCTACACCTTC. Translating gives CSVEDRRTAGNYGYTF.

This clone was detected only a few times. CDR3 sequence: CSARGDSYTF. The DNA of the CDR3 is TGCAGTGCTAGAGGAGACTCCTACACCTTC. The chain is built from TRBV20-1 and TRBJ1-2; the D is unclear. From germline, CDR1 is DFQATT and CDR2 SNEGSKA (reference sequence). The CDR3 is 10 amino acids. Trimming left V 1 base short and J 10 bases short, with 7 bases between.

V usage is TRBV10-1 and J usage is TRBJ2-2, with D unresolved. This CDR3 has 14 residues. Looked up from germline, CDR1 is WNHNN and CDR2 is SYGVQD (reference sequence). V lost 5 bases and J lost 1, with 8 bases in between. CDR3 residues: CASSLALNTGELFF. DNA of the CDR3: TGCGCCAGCAGTCTGGCACTGAACACCGGGGAGCTGTTTTTT.

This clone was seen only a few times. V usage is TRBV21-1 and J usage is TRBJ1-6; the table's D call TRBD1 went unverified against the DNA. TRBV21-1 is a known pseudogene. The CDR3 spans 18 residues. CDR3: CASSRDRDCRSDNSPLHF. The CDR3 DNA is TGTGCCAGCAGCAGGGACAGGGATTGCCGAAGCGATAATTCACCCCTCCACTTT.

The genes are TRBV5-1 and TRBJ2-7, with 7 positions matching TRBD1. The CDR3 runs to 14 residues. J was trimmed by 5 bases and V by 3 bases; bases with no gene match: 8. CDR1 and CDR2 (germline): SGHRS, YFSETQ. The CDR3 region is CASSSKTGKDEQYF. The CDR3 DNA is TGCGCCAGCAGCTCCAAGACAGGGAAGGACGAGCAGTACTTC.

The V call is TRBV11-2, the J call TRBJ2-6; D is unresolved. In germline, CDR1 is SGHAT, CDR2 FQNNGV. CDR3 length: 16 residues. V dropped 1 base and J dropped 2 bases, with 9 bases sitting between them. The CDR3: CASSLVGYPGANVLTF. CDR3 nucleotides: TGTGCCAGCAGCTTAGTCGGATACCCTGGGGCCAACGTCCTGACTTTC.

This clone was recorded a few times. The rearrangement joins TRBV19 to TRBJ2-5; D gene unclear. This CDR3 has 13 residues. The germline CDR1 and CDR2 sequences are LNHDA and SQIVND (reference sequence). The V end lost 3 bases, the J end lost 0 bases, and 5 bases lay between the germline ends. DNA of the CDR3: TGTGCCAGTAGTATGTCAGACCAAGAGACCCAGTACTTC. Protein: CASSMSDQETQYF.

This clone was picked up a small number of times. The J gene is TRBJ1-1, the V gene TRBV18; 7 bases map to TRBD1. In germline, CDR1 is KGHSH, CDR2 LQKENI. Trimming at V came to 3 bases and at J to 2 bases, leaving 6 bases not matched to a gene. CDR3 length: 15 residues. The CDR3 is CASSPAQGSNTEAFF. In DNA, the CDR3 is TGTGCCAGCTCACCCGCACAGGGGAGCAACACTGAAGCTTTCTTT.

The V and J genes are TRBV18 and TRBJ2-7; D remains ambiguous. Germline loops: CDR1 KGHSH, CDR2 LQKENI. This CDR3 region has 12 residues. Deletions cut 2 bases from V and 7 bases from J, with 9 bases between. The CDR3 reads CASSPSQGEQYF. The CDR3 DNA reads TGTGCCAGCTCACCAAGTCAAGGAGAGCAGTACTTC.

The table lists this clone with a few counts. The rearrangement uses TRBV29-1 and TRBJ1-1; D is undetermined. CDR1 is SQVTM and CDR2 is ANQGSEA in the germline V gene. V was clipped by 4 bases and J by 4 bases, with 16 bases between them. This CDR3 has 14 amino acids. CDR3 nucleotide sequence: TGCAGCGTTGGTCGGGGATACCAGGCCACTGAAGCTTTCTTT. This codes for CSVGRGYQATEAFF.

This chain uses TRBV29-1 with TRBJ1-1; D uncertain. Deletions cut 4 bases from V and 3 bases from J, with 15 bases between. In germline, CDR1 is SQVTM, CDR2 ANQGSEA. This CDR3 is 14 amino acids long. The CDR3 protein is CSVGPRLRDTEAFF. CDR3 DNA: TGCAGCGTTGGGCCCAGGCTGCGGGACACTGAAGCTTTCTTT.

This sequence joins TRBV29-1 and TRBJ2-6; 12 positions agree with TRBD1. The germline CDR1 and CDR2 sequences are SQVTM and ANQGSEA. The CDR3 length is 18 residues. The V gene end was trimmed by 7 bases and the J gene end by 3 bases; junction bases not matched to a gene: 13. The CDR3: CSGAGTGGDPGGANVLTF. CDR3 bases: TGCAGCGGTGCGGGGACAGGGGGCGACCCTGGTGGGGCCAACGTCCTGACTTTC.

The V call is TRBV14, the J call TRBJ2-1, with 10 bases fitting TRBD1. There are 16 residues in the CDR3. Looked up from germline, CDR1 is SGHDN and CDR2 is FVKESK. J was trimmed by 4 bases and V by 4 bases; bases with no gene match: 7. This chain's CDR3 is CASSRRTGGYYNEQFF. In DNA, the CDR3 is TGTGCCAGCAGCCGAAGGACAGGGGGATATTACAATGAGCAGTTCTTC.

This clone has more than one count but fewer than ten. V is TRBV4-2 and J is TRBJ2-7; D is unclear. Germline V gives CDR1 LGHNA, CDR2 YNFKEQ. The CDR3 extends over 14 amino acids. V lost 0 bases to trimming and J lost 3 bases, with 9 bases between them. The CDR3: CASSQDGADYEQYF. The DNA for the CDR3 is TGTGCCAGCAGCCAAGATGGTGCGGACTACGAGCAGTACTTC.

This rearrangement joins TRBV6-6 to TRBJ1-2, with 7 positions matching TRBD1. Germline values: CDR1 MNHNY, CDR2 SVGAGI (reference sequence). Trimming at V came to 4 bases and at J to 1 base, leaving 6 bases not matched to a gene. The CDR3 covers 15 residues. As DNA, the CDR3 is TGTGCCAGCAGTTCGCCGACAGGGATTAACTATGGCTACACCTTC. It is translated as CASSSPTGINYGYTF.

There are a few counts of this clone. The CDR3 coding sequence is TGTGCCAGCAGTGAAAGGGACAGGGACTACAATGAGCAGTTCTTC. Encoded protein: CASSERDRDYNEQFF. The chain couples TRBV25-1 to TRBJ2-1; 9 bases fit TRBD1. In germline, CDR1 is MGHDK, CDR2 SYGVNS. The CDR3 consists of 15 residues. After removal of 2 bases from V and 3 bases from J, the junction contained 2 bases not matched to a gene.

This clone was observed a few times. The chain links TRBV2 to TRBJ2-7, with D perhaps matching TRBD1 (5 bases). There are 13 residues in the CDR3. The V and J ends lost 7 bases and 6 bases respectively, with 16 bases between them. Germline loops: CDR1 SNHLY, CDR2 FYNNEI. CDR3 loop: CASTSLQGAEQYF. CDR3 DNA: TGTGCCAGCACCAGCCTGCAGGGCGCCGAGCAGTACTTC.

The CDR3 DNA reads as TGCGCCAGCAGCTCGGGGGGCTACTACGAGCAGTACTTC. Translating it yields CASSSGGYYEQYF. The chain recombines TRBV5-1 with TRBJ2-7; D may be TRBD2 (7 bases). Germline assignment: CDR1 SGHRS and CDR2 YFSETQ. V lost 3 bases and J lost 3, with 10 bases in between. This CDR3 spans 13 amino acids.

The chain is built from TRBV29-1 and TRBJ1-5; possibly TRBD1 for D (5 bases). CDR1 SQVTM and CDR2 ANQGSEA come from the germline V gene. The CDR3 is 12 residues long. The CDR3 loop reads CAIGGELQPQHF. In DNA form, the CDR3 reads TGCGCAATTGGGGGAGAATTACAGCCCCAGCATTTT.